The 17 T cell receptor beta chains in this list originate from one sample, sequenced in a study of PD-L1 blockade in urothelial cancer. Libraries were prepared by immunoSEQ multiplex PCR; TCRdb keeps only in-frame clonotypes and omits some of them. The data contain some 67,000 clones, roughly 91% of them singletons. This specimen consisted of PBMCs, obtained around atezolizumab (anti-PD-L1) treatment. Receptors were obtained from a man in his 60s with urothelial cancer.

V is TRBV19 and J is TRBJ2-1; 7 nucleotides line up with TRBD2. The CDR3 has 14 amino acids. Unmatched junction bases numbered 6, after V lost 3 bases and J lost 7 bases. Per germline, CDR1 LNHDA and CDR2 SQIVND (reference sequence). In DNA form, the CDR3 reads TGTGCCAGTAGTATCCGAGGACTAGGAAATGAGCAGTTCTTC. This encodes CASSIRGLGNEQFF.

J is TRBJ1-1 and V is TRBV19, with 9 bases lining up with TRBD1. Germline CDR1 LNHDA, CDR2 SQIVND (reference sequence). V was clipped by 4 bases and J by 4 bases; unmatched bases: 7. The CDR3 runs 15 residues. The CDR3 loop reads CASSRDRAGGTEAFF. For the CDR3, the DNA is TGTGCCAGTAGTAGGGACAGGGCCGGGGGCACTGAAGCTTTCTTT.

CDR3 sequence reads: CASSPGQGVYEQYF. The DNA of the CDR3 is TGCGCCAGCAGCCCAGGACAGGGGGTATACGAGCAGTACTTC. The gene calls are TRBV4-1 and TRBJ2-7; TRBD1 agrees at 10 bases. The junction had 4 bases not matched to a gene; V was cut back by 4 bases and J by 4 bases. CDR1 is MGHRA, CDR2 YSYEKL, per germline. The CDR3 runs 14 residues.

The count of this clone is one. The rearrangement links TRBV5-8 to TRBJ1-5, with D perhaps TRBD1 (6 bases). The CDR3 loop spans 17 amino acids. Germline assignment: CDR1 SGHTS and CDR2 YDEGEE. V gave up 4 bases and J gave up 1 base, with 18 bases separating them. The CDR3, as DNA: TGTGCCAGCAGCCCCGAACGGGGGGCGGGGAGCAATCAGCCCCAGCATTTT. Encoded protein: CASSPERGAGSNQPQHF.

The rearrangement uses TRBV27 and TRBJ1-4; 7 positions match TRBD1. Unmatched junction bases numbered 4, after V lost 6 bases and J lost 3 bases. The germline V gene encodes CDR1 MNHEY and CDR2 SMNVEV (reference sequence). The CDR3 length is 14 residues. CDR3 DNA: TGTGCCAGCAGAATTACAGGGGCTAATGAAAAACTGTTTTTT. Encoded protein: CASRITGANEKLFF. Full variable domain (remainder filled in from reference TRBV27 and TRBJ1-4): EAQVTQNPRYLITVTGKKLTVTCSQNMNHEYMSWYRQDPGLGLRQIYYSMNVEVTDKGDVPEGYKVSRKEKRNFPLILESPSPNQTSLYFCASRITGANEKLFFGSGTQLSVL.

This rearrangement joins TRBV6-1 to TRBJ2-7, with D hard to call. This CDR3 region has 13 residues. Trimming left V 4 bases short and J 0 bases short, with 7 bases between. Germline V lookup: CDR1 MNHNS, CDR2 SASEGT. The CDR3 region has the DNA TGTGCCAGCAGTGCGTCGTTCTCCTACGAGCAGTACTTC. This encodes CASSASFSYEQYF.

CDR3 bases: TGTGCCACCCAGGGCTCCTATAATTCACCCCTCCACTTT. Its protein is CATQGSYNSPLHF. The V gene is TRBV10-3, the J gene TRBJ1-6; tentative D call: TRBD1 (5 bases). Looked up from germline, CDR1 is ENHRY and CDR2 is SYGVKD. V was clipped by 10 bases and J by 0 bases, with 7 bases between them. The CDR3 has 13 residues.

The rearrangement uses TRBV5-6 and TRBJ1-1; D is unresolved. V lost 1 base to trimming and J lost 6 bases, with 10 bases between them. Germline values: CDR1 SGHDT, CDR2 YYEEEE. CDR3 length: 13 amino acids. The CDR3 coding sequence is TGTGCCAGCAGCTTGATCGGGTCTGCTGAAGCTTTCTTT. It is translated as CASSLIGSAEAFF. Variable domain in full (rest from reference TRBV5-6 and TRBJ1-1): DAGVTQSPTHLIKTRGQQVTLRCSPKSGHDTVSWYQQALGQGPQFIFQYYEEEERQRGNFPDRFSGHQFPNYSSELNVNALLLGDSALYLCASSLIGSAEAFFGQGTRLTVV.

A few counts support this clone. This chain joins TRBV19 and TRBJ1-1; TRBD1 might be the D (5 bases). Germline V gives CDR1 LNHDA, CDR2 SQIVND (reference sequence). The CDR3 has 14 amino acids. Trimming left V 5 bases short and J 1 base short, with 11 bases between. The CDR3 DNA sequence: TGTGCCAGTAGTTGGGGGGAGACGAACACTGAAGCTTTCTTT. This translates into CASSWGETNTEAFF.

The genes are TRBV5-1 and TRBJ2-3; 8 bases are a match to TRBD2. Germline CDR1 and CDR2: SGHRS and YFSETQ. V trimming: 4 bases; J trimming: 3 bases; junction bases outside the gene matches: 4. The CDR3 is 14 residues long. The CDR3: CASSPVAGTDTQYF. The CDR3 DNA sequence: TGCGCCAGCAGCCCAGTAGCGGGAACAGATACGCAGTATTTT.

The J gene is TRBJ2-5, the V gene TRBV5-1; TRBD2 aligns across 8 bases. Trimming took 2 bases from V and 3 from J; bases not matched to a gene: 3. The CDR3 extends over 14 amino acids. Germline V CDR1 and CDR2: SGHRS, YFSETQ. The CDR3, as DNA: TGCGCCAGCAGCTTCCAGCGGGGGAAAGAGACCCAGTACTTC. This translates into CASSFQRGKETQYF.

The V call is TRBV5-1, the J call TRBJ2-3; the D gene is possibly TRBD1 (7 bases). Germline assignment: CDR1 SGHRS and CDR2 YFSETQ. The CDR3 is 16 residues long. Trimming pared 4 bases from V and 0 bases from J, leaving 15 bases between. CDR3 loop: CASSPQGGASTDTQYF. CDR3 nucleotide sequence: TGCGCCAGCAGCCCCCAGGGGGGCGCGAGCACAGATACGCAGTATTTT.

This clone was picked up one time. The CDR3 here is CASSPRGLQLSTDTQYF. The CDR3 DNA reads as TGTGCCAGCAGCCCTAGGGGTTTACAGCTCAGCACAGATACGCAGTATTTT. The chain links TRBV5-8 to TRBJ2-3; D may be TRBD1 (5 bases). The V end lost 4 bases, the J end lost 0 bases, and 18 bases lay between the germline ends. CDR3 size: 17 residues. Germline CDR1 reads SGHTS; CDR2 reads YDEGEE.

The chain carries TRBV7-9 and TRBJ2-5; D is unclear. The V end was cut by 3 bases, the J end by 5 bases, with 10 bases between. Germline-derived CDR1 and CDR2 are SEHNR and FQNEAQ (reference sequence). The CDR3 runs to 13 residues. In nucleotides, the CDR3 is TGTGCCAGCAGCTTTGAAGTCGCGGAGACCCAGTACTTC. This encodes CASSFEVAETQYF.

The chain has TRBV19 and TRBJ1-6; D remains unclear. The V gene's germline CDR1 is LNHDA and CDR2 SQIVND (reference sequence). The CDR3 runs 18 residues. With 1 base removed from V and 3 bases from J, the gap between germline ends came to 16 bases. The CDR3 loop reads CASSIVGGRRNYNSPLHF. CDR3 bases: TGTGCCAGTAGTATAGTGGGAGGGCGGCGGAACTATAATTCACCCCTCCACTTT. Combining the CDR3 with reference TRBV19 and TRBJ1-6 gives the whole variable domain DGGITQSPKYLFRKEGQNVTLSCEQNLNHDAMYWYRQDPGQGLRLIYYSQIVNDFQKGDIAEGYSVSREKKESFPLTVTSAQKNPTAFYLCASSIVGGRRNYNSPLHFGNGTRLTVT.

V gene TRBV30 combines with J gene TRBJ2-5; 7 positions match TRBD1. The germline gives CDR1 GTSNPN, CDR2 SVGIG (reference sequence). J was trimmed by 5 bases and V by 4 bases; bases with no gene match: 4. The length of the CDR3 is 12 residues. The CDR3 DNA reads TGTGCCTGGAATAGGGGGCTTGAGACCCAGTACTTC. It yields the protein CAWNRGLETQYF. The complete variable domain, with remaining parts taken from reference TRBV30 and TRBJ2-5, reads SQTIHQWPATLVQPVGSPLSLECTVEGTSNPNLYWYRQAAGRGLQLLFYSVGIGQISSEVPQNLSASRPQDRQFILSSKKLLLSDSGFYLCAWNRGLETQYFGPGTRLLVL.

In its sample, this clone was seen once. The gene calls are TRBV7-9 and TRBJ2-1, with D possibly matching TRBD1 (5 bases). The germline V gene encodes CDR1 SEHNR and CDR2 FQNEAQ (reference sequence). Trimming stripped 3 bases from V and 9 bases from J, with 21 bases between. The CDR3 length is 16 residues. CDR3 amino acids: CASSFGSSTAATEQFF. DNA for the CDR3: TGTGCCAGCAGCTTCGGGTCCTCGACAGCAGCAACTGAGCAGTTCTTC.